Below, one T cell receptor beta chain is given with its context. Repertoires were generated with immunoSEQ multiplex PCR, while TCRdb's copy carries only in-frame clones and drops some. The table includes approximately 2,000,000 clones, around 93% detected once. The data were obtained in a study of shared clonotypes between healthy human individuals. Study summary: CD8 memory received one plate per donor, CD8 naive two, CD4 memory three and CD4 naive three.

The germline V gene has CDR1 MNHEY and CDR2 SVGAGI. V lost 2 bases, J lost 3 bases, and 14 bases lay in between. CDR3 length: 15 residues. This clonotype was sampled from a man between 18 and 35 years old in good health. Some clones in this sample may be carry-over from other donors' samples. Source material: naive CD4+ T cells from PBMCs. Documented subset: CD45RA+ positively selected. The rearrangement links TRBV6-5 to TRBJ2-7; D is possibly TRBD2 (5 bases). Here the CDR3 DNA reads TGTGCCAGCAGTTACGGAGTGGGAGAAATCTACGAGCAGTACTTC. Protein: CASSYGVGEIYEQYF.